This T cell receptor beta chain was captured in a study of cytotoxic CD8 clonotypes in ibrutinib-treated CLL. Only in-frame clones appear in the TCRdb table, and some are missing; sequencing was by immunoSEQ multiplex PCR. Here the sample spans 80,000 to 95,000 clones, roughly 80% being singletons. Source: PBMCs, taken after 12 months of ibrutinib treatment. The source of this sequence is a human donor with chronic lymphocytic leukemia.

CDR3 coding DNA: TGTGCCAGCAGTTACGTGATAGCCACAGATACGCAGTATTTT. It encodes CASSYVIATDTQYF. This chain links TRBV6-6 with TRBJ2-3; the D is unclear. V was cut by 2 bases and J by 2 bases, with 8 bases left in between. Looked up from germline, CDR1 is MNHNY and CDR2 is SVGAGI (reference sequence). The CDR3 runs 14 residues.